Shown below are 32 T cell receptor beta chains from a single sample sequenced in a study of human T cells and chemical hapten exposure. Specified time point: patch test 1, 2 weeks after DPC sensitization. Treatment reported: therapeutic diphenylcyclopropenone sensitization with weekly scalp DPC. TCRdb reprocessed the RACE reads via MiXCR and lists one record per CDR3 protein. The sample has a few hundred thousand distinct CDR3 sequences, more than 4.5% seen once. This specimen was whole blood, taken in connection with sensitization to the hapten diphenylcyclopropenone (DPC). All receptors derive from a woman aged 45-59 years with alopecia areata. Some clones in this sample may be carry-over from other donors' samples.

The rearrangement uses TRBV7-9 and TRBJ1-1; 10 bases agree with TRBD1. The trim removed 5 bases at V and 4 bases at J, leaving 13 bases unmatched. The CDR3 spans 17 residues. CDR1 SEHNR and CDR2 FQNEAQ come from the germline V gene (reference sequence). As DNA, the CDR3 is TGTGCCAGCAGCCAGAATATCCCGGGACAGGGGTCCACTGAAGCTTTCTTT. It specifies CASSQNIPGQGSTEAFF. The full variable domain, its missing parts supplied by reference TRBV7-9 and TRBJ1-1, is DTGVSQNPRHKITKRGQNVTFRCDPISEHNRLYWYRQTLGQGPEFLTYFQNEAQLEKSRLLSDRFSAERPKGSFSTLEIQRTEQGDSAMYLCASSQNIPGQGSTEAFFGQGTRLTVV.

This clonotype was counted ten times or more. The chain has TRBV19 and TRBJ2-7, with D perhaps matching TRBD1 or TRBD2 (6 bases each). With 2 bases removed from V and 2 bases from J, the gap between germline ends came to 10 bases. The CDR3 totals 14 residues. CDR1 is LNHDA and CDR2 is SQIVND in the germline V gene (reference sequence). The CDR3 reads CASSIRGEAYEQYF. In nucleotides, the CDR3 is TGTGCCAGTAGTATAAGGGGGGAAGCCTACGAGCAGTACTTC. The variable domain in full, with the rest retrieved from reference TRBV19 and TRBJ2-7, is DGGITQSPKYLFRKEGQNVTLSCEQNLNHDAMYWYRQDPGQGLRLIYYSQIVNDFQKGDIAEGYSVSREKKESFPLTVTSAQKNPTAFYLCASSIRGEAYEQYFGPGTRLTVT.

This clonotype was recorded many times. This chain uses TRBV6-2 or TRBV6-3 with TRBJ1-1; possible D gene TRBD1, 5 bases. Between the trimmed V and J ends, which lost 2 bases and 4 bases, there was a span of 11 bases. From germline, CDR1 is MNHEY and CDR2 SVGEGT. The CDR3 covers 14 residues. The CDR3 loop is CASSYALGPTEAFF. The CDR3 DNA reads as TGTGCCAGCAGTTACGCTCTGGGGCCCACTGAAGCTTTCTTT.

This clonotype was recorded at least ten times. J is TRBJ2-3 and V is TRBV27, with TRBD2 identical over 8 bases. Germline CDR1 is MNHEY and CDR2 is SMNVEV (reference sequence). The CDR3 totals 16 residues. The ends lost 8 bases at V and 1 base at J; junction bases unmatched: 11. Here the CDR3 DNA reads TGTGCCAGCTGGGGTGAGAGGCGGGAGGGCACAGATACGCAGTATTTT. The encoded protein is CASWGERREGTDTQYF.

V usage is TRBV6-2 or TRBV6-3 and J usage is TRBJ2-5; 9 bases are shared with TRBD2. J lost 4 bases, V lost 5 bases, and 11 bases had no gene match. Germline lookup yields CDR1 MNHEY and CDR2 SVGEGT. The CDR3 spans 16 residues. The CDR3 loop is CASSISLGLASETQYF. The CDR3 DNA sequence: TGTGCCAGCAGTATCAGTCTGGGACTAGCATCAGAGACCCAGTACTTC.

This clonotype appeared many times. The chain employs TRBV7-2 and TRBJ2-6; no reliable D call. Germline CDR1 reads SGHTA; CDR2 reads FQGNSA. The germline V and J ends were trimmed by 3 bases and 0 bases, with 6 bases remaining between them. This CDR3 spans 15 amino acids. The CDR3 DNA sequence: TGTGCCAGCAGCTTCGGCTTCTCTGGGGCCAACGTCCTGACTTTC. It translates to CASSFGFSGANVLTF.

This clonotype was observed a few times. The rearrangement joins TRBV14 to TRBJ2-5; D might be TRBD2 (7 bases). V dropped 0 bases and J dropped 1 base, with 30 bases sitting between them. CDR1 is SGHDN and CDR2 is FVKESK in the germline V gene. The CDR3 contains 22 residues. The CDR3 sequence is CASSQDLGAYSKRGVSQETQYF. The CDR3 DNA reads TGTGCCAGCAGCCAAGATTTGGGGGCGTACAGCAAGCGGGGAGTAAGCCAAGAGACCCAGTACTTC.

This clonotype was seen at least ten times. This sequence joins TRBV7-2 and TRBJ2-5; D may correspond to TRBD1 or TRBD2 (6 bases each). CDR1 and CDR2 from the germline V gene are SGHTA and FQGNSA. The ends were cut back, 2 bases at V and 1 base at J, with 11 bases in the middle. The length of the CDR3 is 15 residues. The CDR3 sequence: CASSLYGGLQETQYF. The CDR3 nucleotides are TGTGCCAGCAGCTTATACGGGGGCCTCCAAGAGACCCAGTACTTC. The whole variable domain, remainder taken from reference TRBV7-2 and TRBJ2-5, is GAGVSQSPSNKVTEKGKDVELRCDPISGHTALYWYRQSLGQGLEFLIYFQGNSAPDKSGLPSDRFSAERTGGSVSTLTIQRTQQEDSAVYLCASSLYGGLQETQYFGPGTRLLVL.

Worth noting for this clonotype: A much larger clone lies a single base off, so this may be a read error. This chain links TRBV18 with TRBJ2-2, with 10 bases aligning to TRBD1. Germline V gene data show CDR1 as KGHSH and CDR2 as LQKENI. The CDR3 has 16 amino acids. The V segment lost 3 bases and the J segment 9 bases; nucleotides outside the gene matches: 10. The CDR3 DNA is TGTGCCAGCTCACCGCTTGGACAGGGGGAAACCCGGGAGCTGTTTTTT. Translated: CASSPLGQGETRELFF. The whole variable domain, remainder taken from reference TRBV18 and TRBJ2-2, is NAGVMQNPRHLVRRRGQEARLRCSPMKGHSHVYWYRQLPEEGLKFMVYLQKENIIDESGMPKERFSAEFPKEGPSILRIQQVVRGDSAAYFCASSPLGQGETRELFFGEGSRLTVL.

The chain links TRBV29-1 to TRBJ2-3, with 9 positions matching TRBD2. Germline V gene data show CDR1 as SQVTM and CDR2 as ANQGSEA. J was trimmed by 4 bases and V by 7 bases; bases with no gene match: 9. The CDR3 is made up of 14 amino acids. The CDR3 sequence is CSALSGGQADTQYF. The CDR3 bases are TGCAGCGCCTTAAGCGGGGGGCAAGCAGATACGCAGTATTTT.

The chain joins TRBV28 to TRBJ2-3; D is undetermined. Deletions cut 7 bases from V and 3 bases from J, with 14 bases between. This CDR3 contains 14 residues. CDR1 is MDHEN and CDR2 is SYDVKM in the germline V gene. CDR3 DNA: TGTGCCAGCACCCTTTTCTCTTTGACAGATACGCAGTATTTT. This encodes CASTLFSLTDTQYF.

This clonotype showed up many times. The chain uses TRBV27 and TRBJ2-1, with a tentative D call TRBD2 (5 bases). V was cut by 6 bases and J by 3 bases, with 12 bases left in between. The CDR3 totals 14 residues. CDR1 is MNHEY and CDR2 is SMNVEV in the germline V gene (reference sequence). DNA of the CDR3: TGTGCCAGCAGCAGTTTTGGGAGCTACAATGAGCAGTTCTTC. This encodes CASSSFGSYNEQFF.

This clonotype was recorded a few times. V is TRBV5-6 and J is TRBJ1-5, with a possible D match to TRBD1 (6 bases). Germline values: CDR1 SGHDT, CDR2 YYEEEE. Trimming took off 3 bases at V and 4 bases at J, with 11 bases between the two ends. The CDR3 covers 14 residues. The CDR3 region is CASSSQQGNQPQHF. CDR3 DNA: TGTGCCAGCAGCTCTCAACAGGGAAATCAGCCCCAGCATTTT. The whole variable domain, remainder taken from reference TRBV5-6 and TRBJ1-5, is DAGVTQSPTHLIKTRGQQVTLRCSPKSGHDTVSWYQQALGQGPQFIFQYYEEEERQRGNFPDRFSGHQFPNYSSELNVNALLLGDSALYLCASSSQQGNQPQHFGDGTRLSIL.

This clonotype was detected ten times or more. This chain links TRBV6-6 with TRBJ2-1; D call uncertain. The germline gives CDR1 MNHNY, CDR2 SVGAGI (reference sequence). The V gene lost 7 bases and the J gene lost 7 bases, with 17 bases spanning the gap. This CDR3 is built from 14 residues. The DNA of the CDR3 is TGTGCCAGCATGGAGACTTCTAGAGGTAATGAGCAGTTCTTC. Amino acids: CASMETSRGNEQFF.

This clonotype was seen many times. The gene calls are TRBV5-1 and TRBJ2-3; no firm D call. Germline V gene lookup returns CDR1 SGHRS and CDR2 YFSETQ. The CDR3 is 13 residues long. Trimming shortened V by 4 bases and J by 0 bases, and 6 bases separated the two germline ends. Here the CDR3 DNA reads TGCGCCAGCAGCCACGGAAGCACAGATACGCAGTATTTT. Protein: CASSHGSTDTQYF.

This clonotype turned up a few times. The chain joins TRBV20-1 to TRBJ1-2; 9 positions agree with TRBD1. CDR3 size: 13 residues. CDR1 DFQATT and CDR2 SNEGSKA come from the germline V gene (reference sequence). Here the CDR3 reads CGSGTGTDYGYTF. The CDR3 DNA reads TGCGGTTCCGGGACAGGGACTGACTATGGCTACACCTTC.

This clonotype was detected a few times. This rearrangement joins TRBV6-2 or TRBV6-3 to TRBJ2-3, with 7 bases matching TRBD2. CDR3 size: 21 residues. V lost 4 bases and J lost 0; bases outside the gene matches: 22. CDR1 and CDR2 (germline): MNHEY, SVGEGT. In DNA, the CDR3 is TGTGCCAGCAGTTCCCCCTCTCTTCTAGCGGAAAAACGGCGGAGCACAGATACGCAGTATTTT. Its translation is CASSSPSLLAEKRRSTDTQYF.

This clonotype was found many times. This chain links TRBV6-2 or TRBV6-3 with TRBJ1-1, with D hard to call. Trimming left V 8 bases short and J 1 base short, with 17 bases between. The CDR3 extends over 15 amino acids. Germline V gives CDR1 MNHEY, CDR2 SVGEGT. The CDR3 region has the DNA TGTGCCAGCCGTGAAGACCGCAGGACGAACACTGAAGCTTTCTTT. It translates to CASREDRRTNTEAFF.

This chain links TRBV29-1 with TRBJ1-1, with D possibly TRBD1 on 5 matching bases. The CDR3 runs 12 residues. Germline V CDR1 and CDR2: SQVTM, ANQGSEA. V was shortened by 7 bases and J by 0 bases, with 9 bases between the two germline ends. The CDR3 DNA reads TGCAGCGGGGGGAGGGTGAACACTGAAGCTTTCTTT. Its protein is CSGGRVNTEAFF.

This chain connects TRBV27 to TRBJ2-1; unclear D gene. Germline values: CDR1 MNHEY, CDR2 SMNVEV (reference sequence). The CDR3 runs 14 residues. The germline V and J ends were trimmed by 5 bases and 0 bases, with 8 bases remaining between them. CDR3 sequence: CASSPSLSYNEQFF. CDR3 sequence (DNA): TGTGCCAGCAGTCCCTCTCTCTCCTACAATGAGCAGTTCTTC.

This clonotype was counted a few times. The chain joins TRBV14 to TRBJ2-3; no clear D gene. Germline V gene lookup returns CDR1 SGHDN and CDR2 FVKESK. The CDR3 has 14 residues. With 1 base removed from V and 0 bases from J, the gap between germline ends came to 5 bases. CDR3 in DNA: TGTGCCAGCAGCCAAGGGCTTAGCACAGATACGCAGTATTTT. Protein product: CASSQGLSTDTQYF. Complete variable domain (other parts from reference TRBV14 and TRBJ2-3): EAGVTQFPSHSVIEKGQTVTLRCDPISGHDNLYWYRRVMGKEIKFLLHFVKESKQDESGMPNNRFLAERTGGTYSTLKVQPAELEDSGVYFCASSQGLSTDTQYFGPGTRLTVL.

This clonotype was detected many times. This chain connects TRBV24-1 to TRBJ2-3, with D possibly matching TRBD2 (5 bases). The V and J ends lost 7 bases and 4 bases respectively, with 11 bases between them. This CDR3 contains 13 residues. In germline, CDR1 is KGHDR, CDR2 SFDVKD. CDR3 sequence (DNA): TGTGCCACCAGGGCCTGGGGAGCAGATACGCAGTATTTT. Protein: CATRAWGADTQYF.

This clonotype was recorded many times. V gene TRBV15 combines with J gene TRBJ2-6; TRBD1 matches 8 bases. The CDR3 sequence is 17 residues long. The V segment lost 3 bases and the J segment 4 bases; nucleotides outside the gene matches: 8. Looked up from germline, CDR1 is LNHNV and CDR2 is YYDKDF (reference sequence). CDR3 protein: CATSSGTGLLGANVLTF. The DNA of the CDR3 is TGTGCCACCAGCAGCGGGACAGGCCTCTTAGGGGCCAACGTCCTGACTTTC.

This clonotype was detected only a few times. Sequence at one end of the junction differs from germline and may be a read error. The chain combines TRBV7-9 with TRBJ1-2; D may be TRBD1 (6 bases). CDR1 is SEHNR and CDR2 is FQNEAQ in the germline V gene (reference sequence). This CDR3 comprises 13 residues. CDR3: CASRSPGDYDYTF. CDR3 DNA: TGTGCCAGCAGATCCCCAGGGGACTATGACTACACCTTC.

This clonotype appeared a few times. J is TRBJ1-6 and V is TRBV20-1; tentative D call: TRBD1 (6 bases). This CDR3 is 17 amino acids long. The ends were cut back, 2 bases at V and 4 bases at J, with 18 bases in the middle. The germline V gene encodes CDR1 DFQATT and CDR2 SNEGSKA (reference sequence). In nucleotides, the CDR3 is TGCAGTGCTAGACCCGCCGGCCCGGGACAATATAATTCACCCCTCCACTTT. It yields the protein CSARPAGPGQYNSPLHF.

There are many counts of this clonotype. This chain joins TRBV12-3 or TRBV12-4 and TRBJ2-1; TRBD2 matches 12 bases. Trimming removed 6 bases from V and 1 base from J; junction bases left unmatched: 4. The CDR3 consists of 16 residues. CDR3 residues: CASSPSGRGSYNEQFF. CDR3 bases: TGTGCCAGCAGCCCTAGCGGGAGGGGGTCCTACAATGAGCAGTTCTTC.

Regarding this clonotype: A read error may be the cause here, since a much bigger clone is one base away. V gene TRBV12-3 or TRBV12-4 combines with J gene TRBJ1-2; 10 bases agree with TRBD1. The CDR3 covers 13 residues. CDR3 sequence: CASSATGGYGNTF. In nucleotides, the CDR3 is TGTGCCAGCAGTGCGACAGGGGGCTATGGCAACACCTTC.

This clonotype showed up many times. The CDR3 reads CASSPRAGGPETQYF. In nucleotides, the CDR3 is TGTGCCAGCAGCCCGAGGGCGGGGGGGCCAGAGACCCAGTACTTC. The chain joins TRBV7-3 to TRBJ2-5; 9 bases line up with TRBD2. The junction had 8 bases not matched to a gene; V was cut back by 5 bases and J by 4 bases. The CDR3 length is 15 residues. The V gene's germline CDR1 is SGHTA and CDR2 FQGTGA.

This clonotype was seen a handful of times. The final CDR3 position lacks the conserved phenylalanine or tryptophan, pointing to a likely read error. The DNA is left out, because the CDR3 cannot be placed on it with certainty; the CDR3 is given as TCRdb lists it. This chain connects TRBV5-6 to TRBJ2-1; the D call of TRBD1 is as the table states it, not checked on the DNA. The CDR3 is made up of 9 amino acids, end residues included. CDR1 and CDR2 from the germline V gene are SGHDT and YYEEEE. The CDR3 spells CASSESQGN.

The sample holds many counts of this clonotype. V gene TRBV28 combines with J gene TRBJ2-7; D tentatively fits TRBD1 or TRBD2 (5 bases each). CDR1 MDHEN and CDR2 SYDVKM come from the germline V gene. V lost 5 bases and J lost 7, with 9 bases in between. The CDR3 covers 11 residues. This CDR3 is CASSPGTEQYF. As DNA, the CDR3 is TGTGCCAGCAGTCCCGGGACGGAGCAGTACTTC.

This clonotype has ten or more counts. V and J are TRBV14 and TRBJ2-7; unclear D gene. V lost 0 bases to trimming and J lost 3 bases, with 3 bases between them. This CDR3 region has 12 residues. The germline V gene has CDR1 SGHDN and CDR2 FVKESK. CDR3 bases: TGTGCCAGCAGCCAAGATTACTACGAGCAGTACTTC. This codes for CASSQDYYEQYF.

The chain uses TRBV5-5 and TRBJ2-5; TRBD2 matches 11 bases. The germline V gene has CDR1 SGHKS and CDR2 YYEKEE (reference sequence). The length of the CDR3 is 17 residues. V lost 2 bases to trimming and J lost 5 bases; unmatched junction nucleotides: 11. Here the CDR3 reads CASSFWTSGRNLETQYF. The CDR3 DNA sequence: TGTGCCAGCAGCTTTTGGACTAGCGGGCGGAATCTGGAGACCCAGTACTTC.